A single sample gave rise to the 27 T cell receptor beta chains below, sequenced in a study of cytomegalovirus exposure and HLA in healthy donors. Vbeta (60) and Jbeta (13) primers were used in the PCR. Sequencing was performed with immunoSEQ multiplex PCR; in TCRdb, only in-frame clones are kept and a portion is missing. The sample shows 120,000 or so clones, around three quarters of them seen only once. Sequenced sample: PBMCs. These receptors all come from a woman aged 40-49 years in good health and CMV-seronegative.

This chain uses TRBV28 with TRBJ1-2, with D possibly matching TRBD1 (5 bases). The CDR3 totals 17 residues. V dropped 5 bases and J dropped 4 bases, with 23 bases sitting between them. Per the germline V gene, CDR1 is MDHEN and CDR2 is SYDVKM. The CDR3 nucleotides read TGTGCCAGCAGTCCTTCGGACCACTGGACGGACATCTATGGCTACACCTTC. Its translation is CASSPSDHWTDIYGYTF.

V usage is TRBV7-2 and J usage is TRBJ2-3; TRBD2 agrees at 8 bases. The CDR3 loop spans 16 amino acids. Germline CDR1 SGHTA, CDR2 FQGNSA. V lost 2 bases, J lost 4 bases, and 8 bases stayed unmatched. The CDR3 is CASSLFGQTSADTQYF. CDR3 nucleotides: TGTGCCAGCAGCTTATTTGGCCAGACTAGCGCAGATACGCAGTATTTT.

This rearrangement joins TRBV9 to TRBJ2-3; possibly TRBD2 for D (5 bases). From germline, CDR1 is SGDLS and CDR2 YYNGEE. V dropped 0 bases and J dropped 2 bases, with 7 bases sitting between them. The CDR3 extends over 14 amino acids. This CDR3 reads CASSVAGYTDTQYF. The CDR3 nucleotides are TGTGCCAGCAGCGTAGCGGGATACACAGATACGCAGTATTTT.

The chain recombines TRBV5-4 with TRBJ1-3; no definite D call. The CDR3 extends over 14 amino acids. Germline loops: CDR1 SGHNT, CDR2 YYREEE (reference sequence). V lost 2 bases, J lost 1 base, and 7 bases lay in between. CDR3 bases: TGTGCCAGCAGCTTCCCCGGTTCTGGAAACACCATATATTTT. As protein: CASSFPGSGNTIYF.

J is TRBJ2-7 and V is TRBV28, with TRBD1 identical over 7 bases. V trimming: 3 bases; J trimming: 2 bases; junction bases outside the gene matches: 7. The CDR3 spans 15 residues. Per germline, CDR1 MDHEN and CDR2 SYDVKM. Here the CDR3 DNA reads TGTGCCAGCAGTTTCTTACAGGGGCGGACCTACGAGCAGTACTTC. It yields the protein CASSFLQGRTYEQYF.

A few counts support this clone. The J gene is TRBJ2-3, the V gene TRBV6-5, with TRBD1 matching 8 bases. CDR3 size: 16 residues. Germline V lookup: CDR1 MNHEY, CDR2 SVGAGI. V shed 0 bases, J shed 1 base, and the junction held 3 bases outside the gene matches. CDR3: CASSYSAGQGTDTQYF. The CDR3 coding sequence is TGTGCCAGCAGTTACTCCGCGGGACAGGGCACAGATACGCAGTATTTT.

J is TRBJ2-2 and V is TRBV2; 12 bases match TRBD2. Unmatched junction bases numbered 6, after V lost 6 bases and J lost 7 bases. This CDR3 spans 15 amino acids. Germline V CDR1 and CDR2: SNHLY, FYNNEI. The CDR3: CASRRLAGVGGELFF. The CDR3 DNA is TGTGCCAGCAGGAGACTAGCGGGAGTTGGCGGGGAGCTGTTTTTT.

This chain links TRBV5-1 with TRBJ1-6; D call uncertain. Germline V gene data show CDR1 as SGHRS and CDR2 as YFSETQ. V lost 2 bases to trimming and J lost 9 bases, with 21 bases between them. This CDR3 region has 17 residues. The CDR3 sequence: CASSLSPLRAGGSPLHF. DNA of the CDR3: TGCGCCAGCAGCTTATCCCCTCTCCGGGCCGGAGGTTCACCCCTCCACTTT.

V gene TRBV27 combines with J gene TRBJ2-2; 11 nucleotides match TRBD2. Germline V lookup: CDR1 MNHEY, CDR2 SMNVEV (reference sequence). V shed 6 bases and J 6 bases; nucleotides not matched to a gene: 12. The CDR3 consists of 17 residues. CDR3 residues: CASSHGEGSGRAGELFF. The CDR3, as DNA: TGTGCCAGCAGCCACGGAGAGGGTAGCGGGAGGGCCGGGGAGCTGTTTTTT.

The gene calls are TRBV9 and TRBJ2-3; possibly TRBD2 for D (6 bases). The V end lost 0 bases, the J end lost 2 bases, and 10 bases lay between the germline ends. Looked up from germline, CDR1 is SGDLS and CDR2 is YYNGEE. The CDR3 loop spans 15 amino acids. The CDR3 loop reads CASSVGGEYTDTQYF. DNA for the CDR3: TGTGCCAGCAGCGTAGGGGGGGAATACACAGATACGCAGTATTTT. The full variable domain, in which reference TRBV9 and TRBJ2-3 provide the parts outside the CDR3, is DSGVTQTPKHLITATGQRVTLRCSPRSGDLSVYWYQQSLDQGLQFLIQYYNGEERAKGNILERFSAQQFPDLHSELNLSSLELGDSALYFCASSVGGEYTDTQYFGPGTRLTVL.

CDR3 residues: CASSSDRGQPQHF. Written as DNA, the CDR3 is TGTGCCAGCAGCTCGGACAGGGGACAGCCCCAGCATTTT. This chain connects TRBV7-9 to TRBJ1-5, with TRBD1 matching 9 bases. In germline, CDR1 is SEHNR, CDR2 FQNEAQ (reference sequence). Trimming at V came to 4 bases and at J to 7 bases, leaving 2 bases not matched to a gene. CDR3 length: 13 amino acids.

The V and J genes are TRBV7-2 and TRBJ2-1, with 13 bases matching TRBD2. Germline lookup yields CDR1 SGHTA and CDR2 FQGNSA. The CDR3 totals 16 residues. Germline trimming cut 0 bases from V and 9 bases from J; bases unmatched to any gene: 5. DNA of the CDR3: TGTGCCAGCAGCTTAGCGCGCACTAGCGGGAGGGGTGAGCAGTTCTTC. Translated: CASSLARTSGRGEQFF.

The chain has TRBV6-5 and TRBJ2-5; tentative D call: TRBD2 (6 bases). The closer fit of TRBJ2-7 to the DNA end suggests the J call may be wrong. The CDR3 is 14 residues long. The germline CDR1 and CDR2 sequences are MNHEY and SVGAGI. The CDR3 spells CASSYTSRSYEQYF. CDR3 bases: TGTGCCAGCAGTTATACTAGCCGATCCTACGAGCAGTACTTC.

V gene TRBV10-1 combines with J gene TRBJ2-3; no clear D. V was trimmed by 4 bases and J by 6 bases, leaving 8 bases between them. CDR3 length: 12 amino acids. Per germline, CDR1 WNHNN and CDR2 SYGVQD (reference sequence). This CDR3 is CASSGARDTQYF. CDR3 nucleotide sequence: TGCGCCAGCAGTGGGGCCAGGGATACGCAGTATTTT.

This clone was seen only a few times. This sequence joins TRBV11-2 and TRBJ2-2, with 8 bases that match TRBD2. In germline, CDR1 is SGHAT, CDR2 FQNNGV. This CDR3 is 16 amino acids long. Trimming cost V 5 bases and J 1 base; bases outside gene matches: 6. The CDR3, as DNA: TGTGCCAGCAGCGCGGGGGGCAGGGGGAACACCGGGGAGCTGTTTTTT. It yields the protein CASSAGGRGNTGELFF.

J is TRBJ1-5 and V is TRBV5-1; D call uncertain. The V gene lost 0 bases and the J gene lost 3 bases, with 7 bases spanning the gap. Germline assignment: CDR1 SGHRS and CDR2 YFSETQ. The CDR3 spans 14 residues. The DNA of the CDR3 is TGCGCCAGCAGCTTGGGGTCCTACAATCAGCCCCAGCATTTT. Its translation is CASSLGSYNQPQHF.

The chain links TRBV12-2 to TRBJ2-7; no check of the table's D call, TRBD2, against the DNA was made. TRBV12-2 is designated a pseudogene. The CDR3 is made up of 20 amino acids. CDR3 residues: CASRPHRRGTSLISSYEQYF. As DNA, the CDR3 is TGTGCAAGTCGCCCCCACCGGAGGGGGACTAGCTTGATTAGCTCCTACGAGCAGTACTTC.

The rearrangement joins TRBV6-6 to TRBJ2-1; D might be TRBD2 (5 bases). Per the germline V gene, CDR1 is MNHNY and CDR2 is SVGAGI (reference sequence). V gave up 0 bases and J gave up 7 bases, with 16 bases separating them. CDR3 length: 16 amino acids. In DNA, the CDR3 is TGTGCCAGCAGTTACTCGGTCGGGAACTTGAGGAATGAGCAGTTCTTC. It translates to CASSYSVGNLRNEQFF.

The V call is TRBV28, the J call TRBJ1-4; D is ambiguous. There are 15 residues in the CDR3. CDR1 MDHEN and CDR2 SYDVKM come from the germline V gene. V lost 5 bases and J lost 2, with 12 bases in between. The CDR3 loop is CASSPAGETNEKLFF. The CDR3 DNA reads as TGTGCCAGCAGTCCCGCCGGAGAGACTAATGAAAAACTGTTTTTT.

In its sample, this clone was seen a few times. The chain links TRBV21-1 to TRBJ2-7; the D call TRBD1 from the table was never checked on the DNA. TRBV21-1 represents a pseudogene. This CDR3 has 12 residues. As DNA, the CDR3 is TGTGCCAGCAGACAGGGAGTCTACGAGCAGTACTTC. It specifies CASRQGVYEQYF.

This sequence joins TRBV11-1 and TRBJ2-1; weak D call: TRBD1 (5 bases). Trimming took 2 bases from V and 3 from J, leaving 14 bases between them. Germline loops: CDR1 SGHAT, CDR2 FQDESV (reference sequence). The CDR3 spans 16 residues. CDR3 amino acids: CASSLPVGHDYNEQFF. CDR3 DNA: TGTGCCAGCAGCTTACCGGTCGGACACGACTACAATGAGCAGTTCTTC.

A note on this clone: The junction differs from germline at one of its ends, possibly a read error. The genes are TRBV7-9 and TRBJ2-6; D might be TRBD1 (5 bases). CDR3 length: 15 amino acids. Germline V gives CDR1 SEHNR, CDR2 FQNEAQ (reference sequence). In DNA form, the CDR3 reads TGTGCCAGCAGCTTCTCCGACTCTGGGGCCAACGGCCTGACTTTC. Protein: CASSFSDSGANGLTF.

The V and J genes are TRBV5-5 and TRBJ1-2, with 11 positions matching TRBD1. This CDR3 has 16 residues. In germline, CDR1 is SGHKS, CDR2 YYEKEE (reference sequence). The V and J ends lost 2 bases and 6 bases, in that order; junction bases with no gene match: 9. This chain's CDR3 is CASSLYRPDRGHGYTF. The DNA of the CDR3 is TGTGCCAGCAGCTTATATCGTCCGGACAGGGGGCATGGCTACACCTTC.

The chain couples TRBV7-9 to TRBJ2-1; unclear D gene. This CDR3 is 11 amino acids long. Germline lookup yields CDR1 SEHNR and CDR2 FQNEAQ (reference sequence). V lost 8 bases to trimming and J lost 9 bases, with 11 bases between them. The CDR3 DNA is TGTGCCAGCGCAATCCCGCGTGAGCAGTTCTTC. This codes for CASAIPREQFF.

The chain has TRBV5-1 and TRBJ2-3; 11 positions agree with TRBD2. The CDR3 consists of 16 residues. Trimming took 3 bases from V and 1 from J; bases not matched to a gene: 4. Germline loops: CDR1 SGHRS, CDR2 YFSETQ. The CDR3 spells CASSSLAGGGTDTQYF. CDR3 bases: TGCGCCAGCAGCTCCTTAGCGGGAGGGGGCACAGATACGCAGTATTTT.

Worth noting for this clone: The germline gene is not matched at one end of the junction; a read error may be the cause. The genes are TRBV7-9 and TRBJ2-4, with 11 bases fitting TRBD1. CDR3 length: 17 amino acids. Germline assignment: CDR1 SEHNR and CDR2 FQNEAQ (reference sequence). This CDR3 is CASSLGTGGRGGNSQYF. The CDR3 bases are TGTGCCAGCAGCCTTGGGACAGGGGGTCGAGGAGGGAACAGTCAGTACTTC.

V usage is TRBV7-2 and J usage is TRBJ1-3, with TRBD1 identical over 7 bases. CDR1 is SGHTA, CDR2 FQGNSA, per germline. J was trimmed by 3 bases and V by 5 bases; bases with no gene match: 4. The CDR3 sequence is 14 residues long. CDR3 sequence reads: CASSPGGSGNTIYF. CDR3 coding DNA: TGTGCCAGCAGCCCAGGGGGAAGTGGAAACACCATATATTTT.